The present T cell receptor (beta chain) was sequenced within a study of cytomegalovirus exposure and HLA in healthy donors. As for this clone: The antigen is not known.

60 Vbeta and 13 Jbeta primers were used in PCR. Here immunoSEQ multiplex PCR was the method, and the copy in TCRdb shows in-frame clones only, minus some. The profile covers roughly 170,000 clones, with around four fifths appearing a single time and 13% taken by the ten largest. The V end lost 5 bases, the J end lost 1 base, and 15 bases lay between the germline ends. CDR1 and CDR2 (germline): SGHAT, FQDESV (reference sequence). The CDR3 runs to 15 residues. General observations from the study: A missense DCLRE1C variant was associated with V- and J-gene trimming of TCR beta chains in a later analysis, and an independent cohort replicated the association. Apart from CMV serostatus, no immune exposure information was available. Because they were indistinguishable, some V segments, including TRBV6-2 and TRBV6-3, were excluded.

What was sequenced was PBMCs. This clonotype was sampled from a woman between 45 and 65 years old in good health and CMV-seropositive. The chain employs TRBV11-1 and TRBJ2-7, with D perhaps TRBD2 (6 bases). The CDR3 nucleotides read TGTGCCAGCAGCCCCCTCGGGGGAAGGTCCTACGAGCAGTACTTC. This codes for CASSPLGGRSYEQYF.